One and the same sample provided the 10 T cell receptor beta chains below, sequenced in a study of blood T cell repertoires in COVID-19. Produced via immunoSEQ multiplex PCR; TCRdb's table is partial and in-frame only. This repertoire shows 100,000 to 150,000 clones, around 86% found once; its top ten account for 5% to 8%. Material for sequencing was peripheral blood. The receptors were gathered from an elderly man with active or convalescent COVID-19.

The chain carries TRBV28 and TRBJ1-5, with D possibly TRBD1 on 6 matching bases. CDR1 and CDR2 from the germline V gene are MDHEN and SYDVKM. Trimming pared 6 bases from V and 0 bases from J, leaving 15 bases between. The CDR3 is 16 amino acids. Written as DNA, the CDR3 is TGTGCCAGCAGACCCGGGTCCAGGGGTAGCAATCAGCCCCAGCATTTT. Translating it yields CASRPGSRGSNQPQHF.

V gene TRBV24-1 combines with J gene TRBJ1-2; D call uncertain. Trimming removed 2 bases from V and 7 bases from J, with 10 bases in between. The CDR3 runs to 13 residues. In germline, CDR1 is KGHDR, CDR2 SFDVKD. DNA for the CDR3: TGTGCCACCAGTGATTGGGCAGGAAGTGGCTACACCTTC. Its protein is CATSDWAGSGYTF.

In DNA, the CDR3 is TGTGCCAGCATGGAAGGGGTTCGAGAGACCCAGTACTTC. Its translation is CASMEGVRETQYF. The rearrangement joins TRBV5-6 to TRBJ2-5, with a tentative D call TRBD1 (5 bases). V was cut by 6 bases and J by 4 bases, with 13 bases left in between. Germline CDR1 and CDR2: SGHDT and YYEEEE. The CDR3 length is 13 residues.

This clone has just one count. The V gene is TRBV6-5, the J gene TRBJ1-1; possibly TRBD1 for D (5 bases). V dropped 7 bases and J dropped 6 bases, with 18 bases sitting between them. Germline lookup yields CDR1 MNHEY and CDR2 SVGAGI. The CDR3 has 14 amino acids. The CDR3 region has the DNA TGTGCCAGCATCGCTAGCGGGGGAATAGCTGAAGCTTTCTTT. Its protein product is CASIASGGIAEAFF.

The chain links TRBV7-5 to TRBJ2-1; the table's D call of TRBD2 was not tested on the DNA. TRBV7-5 is a pseudogene segment. The CDR3 is 14 residues long. CDR3 DNA: TGTGTCAGAAGCCCTAGAACGGCGGGGAATGAGCAGTTCTTC. It is translated as CVRSPRTAGNEQFF.

The rearrangement joins TRBV19 to TRBJ2-2; D gene unclear. The CDR3 is made up of 14 amino acids. The V and J ends lost 3 bases and 6 bases respectively, with 11 bases between them. Germline lookup yields CDR1 LNHDA and CDR2 SQIVND (reference sequence). CDR3 region: CASSMTGRAGELFF. CDR3 sequence (DNA): TGTGCCAGTAGTATGACGGGTCGGGCCGGGGAGCTGTTTTTT.

The rearrangement links TRBV7-2 to TRBJ1-1; D remains unclear. The V end lost 4 bases, the J end lost 0 bases, and 6 bases lay between the germline ends. CDR3 size: 13 residues. Germline CDR1 reads SGHTA; CDR2 reads FQGNSA. CDR3 in amino acids: CASSSVLNTEAFF. The CDR3 bases are TGTGCCAGCAGCTCCGTCTTGAACACTGAAGCTTTCTTT.

The rearrangement uses TRBV19 and TRBJ2-3; D might be TRBD1 (5 bases). The CDR3 runs to 13 residues. Trimming shortened V by 10 bases and J by 2 bases, and 13 bases separated the two germline ends. Germline CDR1 reads LNHDA; CDR2 reads SQIVND (reference sequence). In nucleotides, the CDR3 is TGTGCCACCGCGGAACAGGCCACAGATACGCAGTATTTT. Translating it yields CATAEQATDTQYF.

V is TRBV7-3 and J is TRBJ1-1; D is uncertain. Germline V gives CDR1 SGHTA, CDR2 FQGTGA. The CDR3 is 14 residues long. V was pared by 1 base and J by 1 base, with 7 bases between. The CDR3: CASSLSPGNTEAFF. In DNA form, the CDR3 reads TGTGCCAGCAGCTTAAGTCCAGGGAACACTGAAGCTTTCTTT.

The chain has TRBV29-1 and TRBJ1-2, with D unresolved. The V end lost 7 bases, the J end lost 4 bases, and 16 bases lay between the germline ends. The CDR3 runs to 13 residues. CDR1 SQVTM and CDR2 ANQGSEA come from the germline V gene. In DNA, the CDR3 is TGCAGCGCTAGCGACTTACAGAGCTATGGCTACACCTTC. Translating gives CSASDLQSYGYTF.